This T cell receptor beta chain was captured by sequencing in a study of T cells after yellow fever vaccination. Study results and caveats: Post-booster repertoires contained most primary-vaccination clones again (almost 97% CD4, over 70% CD8). Faster peaking, at day 5 versus 15, marked a secondary response that was weaker. Sorted repertoires could include abundant contaminating clonotypes from bulk cells.

Only a few counts were recorded for this clonotype. What it binds is unknown. UMIs were added to TCR cDNA along with a universal primer site when it was made by 5'RACE template switching. TCRdb re-derived calls from the 5' RACE reads in MiXCR, one entry per CDR3 protein. This table has about 210,000 distinct CDR3 sequences, less than 3.5% appearing once. CDR3 length equals 15 residues. The V gene's germline CDR1 is MDHEN and CDR2 SYDVKM. Trimming shortened V by 4 bases and J by 0 bases, and 13 bases separated the two germline ends. This sequence joins TRBV28 and TRBJ2-7; TRBD1 or TRBD2 may be the D gene (5 bases each). This TCR derives from a man younger than 35 who received the YFV17D yellow fever vaccine. The specimen was CD4+ T cells sorted from PBMCs, collected 10 days after the yellow fever booster vaccination. Written as DNA, the CDR3 is TGTGCCAGCAGTTCCCCCGGGGCTAGCTCCTACGAGCAGTACGTC. It is translated as CASSSPGASSYEQYV.